The 29 T cell receptor beta chains in this list originate from one sample, sequenced in a study of prognosis after radiotherapy for stage I lung cancer. From genomic DNA, TCR beta CDR3 was amplified by two-round multiplex PCR. Primers targeting each individual TRBV and TRBJ gene were applied in first-round PCR. TCRdb fed the multiplex PCR reads into MiXCR, producing one record per CDR3 protein. The sample includes more than 11,000 distinct CDR3 sequences, approximately 33% seen only once; the top ten take approximately 30%. Sequenced here: PBMCs, sampled before or after stereotactic body radiation therapy (not recorded which). The source is a donor at least 50 years old with non-small cell lung cancer.

As to this clonotype: A far larger clone lies a single base away; this is likely a read error. The chain couples TRBV7-9 to TRBJ2-1; D gene unclear. The germline V gene has CDR1 SEHNR and CDR2 FQNEAQ (reference sequence). The CDR3 has 15 amino acids. Trimming took off 5 bases at V and 9 bases at J, with 20 bases between the two ends. CDR3 sequence (DNA): TGTGCCAGCAGCCCCCTTAGGTGGCCTATTGTTGAGCAGTTCTTC. It codes for CASSPLRWPIVEQFF.

This clonotype qualifies as medium-sized. The chain uses TRBV3-1 and TRBJ2-3; 9 bases are shared with TRBD2. Germline V CDR1 and CDR2: LGHDT, YNNKEL (reference sequence). V lost 5 bases, J lost 4 bases, and 4 bases stayed unmatched. The CDR3 loop spans 14 amino acids. CDR3 amino acids: CASSSEREADTQYF. CDR3 bases: TGTGCCAGCAGCTCAGAGCGGGAGGCAGATACGCAGTATTTT.

This clonotype was seen many times. The chain links TRBV5-1 to TRBJ2-5; TRBD2 matches at 10 bases. Trimming at V came to 4 bases and at J to 5 bases, leaving 8 bases not matched to a gene. The CDR3 contains 15 residues. Germline CDR1 and CDR2: SGHRS and YFSETQ. This CDR3 is CASSQSSGRGETQYF. CDR3 DNA: TGCGCCAGCAGCCAGTCTAGCGGGAGAGGGGAGACCCAGTACTTC.

This clonotype was found many times. The rearrangement uses TRBV27 and TRBJ2-5, with D perhaps matching TRBD1 (5 bases). Germline V gene sequence: CDR1 MNHEY, CDR2 SMNVEV (reference sequence). This CDR3 contains 14 residues. Between the trimmed V and J ends, which lost 7 bases and 4 bases, there was a span of 16 bases. CDR3 sequence reads: CASISRQGGETQYF. CDR3 nucleotides: TGTGCCAGCATCTCACGGCAGGGCGGAGAGACCCAGTACTTC.

This chain connects TRBV7-2 to TRBJ2-7; D not certain. The CDR3 totals 14 residues. V was cut by 8 bases and J by 3 bases, with 17 bases left in between. Germline CDR1 SGHTA, CDR2 FQGNSA. The CDR3 nucleotides read TGTGCCAGCCCGTTTTTTTCAAGGCACTACGAGCAGTACTTC. Translated: CASPFFSRHYEQYF.

This clonotype was seen at least ten times. The V call is TRBV18, the J call TRBJ2-5; D might be TRBD2 (6 bases). The CDR3 extends over 15 amino acids. V was pared by 4 bases and J by 2 bases, with 14 bases between. CDR1 is KGHSH, CDR2 LQKENI, per germline. The CDR3 region is CASSLKGLKQETQYF. For the CDR3, the DNA is TGTGCCAGCTCACTCAAGGGACTGAAACAAGAGACCCAGTACTTC.

This clonotype has ten or more counts. V and J are TRBV30 and TRBJ2-1, with D possibly TRBD1 on 5 matching bases. V was pared by 2 bases and J by 0 bases, with 11 bases between. Germline V lookup: CDR1 GTSNPN, CDR2 SVGIG (reference sequence). The CDR3 is made up of 15 amino acids. CDR3 in DNA: TGTGCCTGGAGTAGACAGAGAAGCTCCTACAATGAGCAGTTCTTC. It is translated as CAWSRQRSSYNEQFF.

This clonotype has a count of ten or more. The chain has TRBV14 and TRBJ2-7; weak D call: TRBD1 (5 bases). This CDR3 region has 13 residues. Trimming pared 4 bases from V and 5 bases from J, leaving 12 bases between. Germline V gene lookup returns CDR1 SGHDN and CDR2 FVKESK. The CDR3 sequence: CASSLWSGHEQYF. The CDR3 DNA reads TGTGCCAGCAGCCTATGGTCAGGGCACGAGCAGTACTTC. The variable domain in full, completed from reference TRBV14 and TRBJ2-7, reads EAGVTQFPSHSVIEKGQTVTLRCDPISGHDNLYWYRRVMGKEIKFLLHFVKESKQDESGMPNNRFLAERTGGTYSTLKVQPAELEDSGVYFCASSLWSGHEQYFGPGTRLTVT.

As concerns this clonotype: One junction end disagrees with the germline gene, perhaps due to a read error. CDR3 amino acids: CASGTTRGSGGYNEQF. CDR3 coding DNA: TGCGCCAGCGGCACCACCCGGGGGAGCGGGGGGTACAATGAGCAGTTC. The J gene is TRBJ2-1, the V gene TRBV5-1; TRBD2 matches at 9 bases. In germline, CDR1 is SGHRS, CDR2 YFSETQ. This CDR3 has 16 amino acids.

The rearrangement links TRBV4-2 to TRBJ1-1; D is uncertain. V lost 8 bases and J lost 7, with 8 bases in between. The CDR3 totals 10 residues. Germline V gene sequence: CDR1 LGHNA, CDR2 YNFKEQ. The CDR3 reads CASREDEAFF. The CDR3 nucleotides read TGTGCCAGCCGTGAAGATGAAGCTTTCTTT.

This clonotype was recorded many times. The chain carries TRBV9 and TRBJ2-3; 11 nucleotides agree with TRBD2. The ends lost 4 bases at V and 4 bases at J; junction bases unmatched: 5. This CDR3 contains 15 residues. Per germline, CDR1 SGDLS and CDR2 YYNGEE. CDR3 nucleotide sequence: TGTGCCAGCAGCCCGACTAGCGGGACGGCAGATACGCAGTATTTT. Its protein product is CASSPTSGTADTQYF. The variable domain in full, completed from reference TRBV9 and TRBJ2-3, reads DSGVTQTPKHLITATGQRVTLRCSPRSGDLSVYWYQQSLDQGLQFLIQYYNGEERAKGNILERFSAQQFPDLHSELNLSSLELGDSALYFCASSPTSGTADTQYFGPGTRLTVL.

The sample holds many counts of this clonotype. V gene TRBV20-1 combines with J gene TRBJ2-5; 7 bases map to TRBD1. The germline V gene encodes CDR1 DFQATT and CDR2 SNEGSKA (reference sequence). CDR3 length equals 14 residues. V lost 1 base, J lost 5 bases, and 7 bases stayed unmatched. The CDR3: CSARAIQGQETQYF. The CDR3 nucleotides read TGCAGTGCTAGAGCCATACAGGGGCAGGAGACCCAGTACTTC.

This clonotype was counted many times. The chain joins TRBV2 to TRBJ2-1; D is possibly TRBD1 or TRBD2 (5 bases each). The CDR3 has 14 amino acids. Deletions cut 11 bases from V and 2 bases from J, with 16 bases between. Looked up from germline, CDR1 is SNHLY and CDR2 is FYNNEI. The CDR3 loop is CAGKPGRAYNEQFF. For the CDR3, the DNA is TGTGCCGGGAAACCGGGACGCGCCTACAATGAGCAGTTCTTC. The full variable domain, its missing parts supplied by reference TRBV2 and TRBJ2-1, is EPEVTQTPSHQVTQMGQEVILRCVPISNHLYFYWYRQILGQKVEFLVSFYNNEISEKSEIFDDQFSVERPDGSNFTLKIRSTKLEDSAMYFCAGKPGRAYNEQFFGPGTRLTVL.

As for this clonotype: With a much larger clone just one base away, this may be a read error. The chain has TRBV19 and TRBJ2-2; D gene uncertain. This CDR3 contains 16 residues. Germline lookup yields CDR1 LNHDA and CDR2 SQIVND (reference sequence). In nucleotides, the CDR3 is TGTGCCAGTAGTCCACGGACGGAGCAGAACACCGTGGAGCTGTTTTTT. It translates to CASSPRTEQNTVELFF. Complete variable domain (other parts from reference TRBV19 and TRBJ2-2): DGGITQSPKYLFRKEGQNVTLSCEQNLNHDAMYWYRQDPGQGLRLIYYSQIVNDFQKGDIAEGYSVSREKKESFPLTVTSAQKNPTAFYLCASSPRTEQNTVELFFGEGSRLTVL.

As concerns this clonotype: A far larger clone lies a single base away; this is likely a read error. The genes are TRBV6-4 and TRBJ1-6; possibly TRBD1 for D (6 bases). The germline CDR1 and CDR2 sequences are MRHNA and SNTAGT. With 3 bases removed from V and 7 bases from J, the gap between germline ends came to 13 bases. This CDR3 comprises 15 residues. The CDR3 reads CASSEIGTHNSPLHF. CDR3 coding DNA: TGTGCCAGCAGTGAGATCGGGACACACAATTCACCCCTCCACTTT.

This clonotype was counted at least ten times. The J gene is TRBJ1-2, the V gene TRBV2; TRBD1 agrees at 8 bases. Germline V gene data show CDR1 as SNHLY and CDR2 as FYNNEI. This CDR3 spans 13 amino acids. The J segment lost 8 bases and the V segment lost 2 bases, leaving 4 bases of the junction unmatched. Written as DNA, the CDR3 is TGTGCCAGCAGTGAAAGACAGGGGCTCGGCTACACCTTC. Protein product: CASSERQGLGYTF.

This clonotype has a count of ten or more. V gene TRBV30 combines with J gene TRBJ1-1, with no clear D. The germline V gene has CDR1 GTSNPN and CDR2 SVGIG (reference sequence). V was pared by 0 bases and J by 2 bases, with 7 bases between. The CDR3 length is 13 residues. CDR3: CAWSVIQNTEAFF. CDR3 DNA: TGTGCCTGGAGTGTAATCCAAAACACTGAAGCTTTCTTT.

To note about this clonotype: A far more abundant clone sits one base away, making this likely a read error. The rearrangement joins TRBV6-8 to TRBJ2-1; perhaps TRBD1 as D (6 bases). Germline V gives CDR1 MNHGY, CDR2 SAAAGT. The CDR3 sequence is 15 residues long. In DNA, the CDR3 is TGTGCCAGCAGTGAAAAAAGGCAGGGGCCCAATGTGCAGTTCTTC. It translates to CASSEKRQGPNVQFF.

The table lists this clonotype with a count of one. DNA of the CDR3: TGCGCCAGCAGCTTGGATTGGAACACCGAATCTTTCTTT. It yields the protein CASSLDWNTESFF. V and J are TRBV5-1 and TRBJ1-1, with unresolved D. Germline V gives CDR1 SGHRS, CDR2 YFSETQ. Trimming shortened V by 0 bases and J by 12 bases, and 15 bases separated the two germline ends. The CDR3 contains 13 residues. Variable domain in full (rest from reference TRBV5-1 and TRBJ1-1): KAGVTQTPRYLIKTRGQQVTLSCSPISGHRSVSWYQQTPGQGLQFLFEYFSETQRNKGNFPGRFSGRQFSNSRSEMNVSTLELGDSALYLCASSLDWNTESFFGQGTRLTVV.

In the case of this clonotype: This may be a read error: a much more frequent sequence differs by one nucleotide. This sequence joins TRBV14 and TRBJ2-1, with 9 bases aligning to TRBD1. The CDR3 extends over 20 amino acids. Per germline, CDR1 SGHDN and CDR2 FVKESK. Written as DNA, the CDR3 is TGTGTCAGCAGCCATCACCCCGGGACAGGGCGCGGGACAGACTACAATGAGCAGTTCTTC. Encoded protein: CVSSHHPGTGRGTDYNEQFF.

In this sample, this clonotype turned up once. A much larger clone lies one base from this, so it may be a read error. The chain joins TRBV18 to TRBJ1-2; perhaps TRBD1 as D (5 bases). The germline V gene has CDR1 KGHSH and CDR2 LQKENI. The CDR3 spans 13 residues. The chain's CDR3 is CACSPRGAGGYTF. CDR3 DNA sequence: TGTGCCTGCTCACCCCGAGGGGCGGGCGGCTACACCTTC. The entire variable domain, with the rest obtained from reference TRBV18 and TRBJ1-2, is as follows: NAGVMQNPRHLVRRRGQEARLRCSPMKGHSHVYWYRQLPEEGLKFMVYLQKENIIDESGMPKERFSAEFPKEGPSILRIQQVVRGDSAAYFCACSPRGAGGYTFGSGTRLTVV.

The sample holds many counts of this clonotype. J is TRBJ2-3 and V is TRBV28, with D perhaps TRBD1 or TRBD2 (6 bases each). The CDR3 sequence is 15 residues long. Trimming stripped 5 bases from V and 5 bases from J, with 17 bases between. Germline loops: CDR1 MDHEN, CDR2 SYDVKM. The CDR3 loop is CASSPRGEWEDTQYF. Written as DNA, the CDR3 is TGTGCCAGCAGTCCAAGGGGGGAGTGGGAAGATACGCAGTATTTT. The variable domain in full, completed from reference TRBV28 and TRBJ2-3, reads DVKVTQSSRYLVKRTGEKVFLECVQDMDHENMFWYRQDPGLGLRLIYFSYDVKMKEKGDIPEGYSVSREKKERFSLILESASTNQTSMYLCASSPRGEWEDTQYFGPGTRLTVL.

The chain uses TRBV27 and TRBJ1-1; D unclear. The CDR3 totals 13 residues. V dropped 6 bases and J dropped 6 bases, with 14 bases sitting between them. Germline CDR1 MNHEY, CDR2 SMNVEV (reference sequence). The CDR3 loop is CASSLATSPEAFF. CDR3 in DNA: TGTGCCAGCAGCCTGGCCACGAGCCCTGAAGCTTTCTTT.

As regards this clonotype: This likely stems from a read error, as it lies one base from a far larger clone. The CDR3 does not close with the conserved phenylalanine or tryptophan, likely indicating a read error. The chain is built from TRBV7-2 and TRBJ2-1; 7 positions agree with TRBD1. Trimming at V came to 6 bases and at J to 1 base, leaving 3 bases not matched to a gene. This CDR3 comprises 14 residues. In germline, CDR1 is SGHTA, CDR2 FQGNSA. CDR3 sequence reads: CASRGQFSYNEQFY. For the CDR3, the DNA is TGTGCCAGCAGGGGACAGTTTTCCTACAATGAGCAGTTCTAC.

The rearrangement joins TRBV6-1 to TRBJ1-2, with D unclear. Between the trimmed V and J ends, which lost 0 bases and 5 bases, there was a span of 13 bases. CDR1 MNHNS and CDR2 SASEGT come from the germline V gene. The CDR3 length is 15 residues. This CDR3 is CASSEAQSSLYGYTF. Here the CDR3 DNA reads TGTGCCAGCAGTGAAGCGCAGTCCAGCTTGTATGGCTACACCTTC.

By sample fraction, this clonotype is medium-sized. Here the CDR3 DNA reads TGTGCCAGCTGCGGAGCGGGCGTACAATACGAGCAGTACTTC. Translation gives CASCGAGVQYEQYF. The rearrangement links TRBV28 to TRBJ2-7, with D perhaps matching TRBD2 (6 bases). V shed 8 bases and J shed 4 bases, with 18 bases lying between them. Germline lookup yields CDR1 MDHEN and CDR2 SYDVKM. The CDR3 length is 14 residues.

This clonotype was seen at least ten times. The chain carries TRBV28 and TRBJ2-7; D is unclear. Germline CDR1 reads MDHEN; CDR2 reads SYDVKM. The V end lost 6 bases, the J end lost 2 bases, and 11 bases lay between the germline ends. The CDR3 is made up of 13 amino acids. The CDR3 DNA reads TGTGCCAGCAGCAATCAGACCCCCTACGAGCAGTACTTC. Its translation: CASSNQTPYEQYF.

Many counts were recorded for this clonotype. This may come from a read error, since a much larger clone is one base off. V usage is TRBV4-1 and J usage is TRBJ1-6, with D unresolved. Germline-derived CDR1 and CDR2 are MGHRA and YSYEKL. This CDR3 has 15 residues. CDR3 protein: CASSLQSSYNPPLHF. DNA of the CDR3: TGCGCCAGCAGCCTACAGAGCTCCTATAATCCACCCCTCCACTTT.

At least ten counts were recorded for this clonotype. V usage is TRBV30 and J usage is TRBJ2-2; D is perhaps TRBD2 (5 bases). In germline, CDR1 is GTSNPN, CDR2 SVGIG (reference sequence). CDR3 length equals 16 residues. V was pared by 0 bases and J by 6 bases, with 17 bases between. The chain's CDR3 is CAWSVLASRSPGELFF. The CDR3 nucleotides read TGTGCCTGGAGTGTACTGGCTAGCCGGAGCCCCGGGGAGCTGTTTTTT.